The 26 T cell receptor beta chains below come from one sample, sequenced in a study of shared clonotypes between healthy human individuals. Produced via immunoSEQ multiplex PCR; TCRdb's table is partial and in-frame only. The sample includes approximately 1,500,000 clones, around 95% of them seen just once. Sequencing was carried out using naive CD4+ T cells sorted from blood. Noted subset: CD45RA+ positively selected. These receptors all come from a man younger than 40 in good health.

The sample holds a few counts of this clone. CDR3 sequence reads: CASSLLRGGGEKLFF. The CDR3 nucleotides read TGTGCCAGCAGTTTACTCCGTGGCGGAGGGGAAAAACTGTTTTTT. The J gene is TRBJ1-4, the V gene TRBV27; D not certain. The CDR3 runs 15 residues. CDR1 is MNHEY and CDR2 is SMNVEV in the germline V gene (reference sequence). V was trimmed by 2 bases and J by 8 bases, leaving 15 bases between them.

The count of this clone is one. The chain couples TRBV10-2 to TRBJ2-5; D call uncertain. Germline CDR1 WSHSY, CDR2 SAAADI. The CDR3 sequence is 13 residues long. The V gene lost 5 bases and the J gene lost 5 bases, with 12 bases spanning the gap. CDR3 sequence reads: CASSLKQTETQYF. The DNA for the CDR3 is TGCGCCAGCAGTCTGAAGCAAACGGAGACCCAGTACTTC.

The V gene is TRBV7-6, the J gene TRBJ2-7; TRBD1 is a possible D gene (5 bases). Trimming pared 0 bases from V and 0 bases from J, leaving 15 bases between. The CDR3 runs to 17 residues. Germline V CDR1 and CDR2: SGHVS, FNYEAQ. DNA of the CDR3: TGTGCCAGCAGCTTAGCGACGTTCAGGGTGGGCTCCTACGAGCAGTACTTC. Residues: CASSLATFRVGSYEQYF.

The genes are TRBV5-4 and TRBJ2-1; D might be TRBD1 (5 bases). CDR1 is SGHNT and CDR2 is YYREEE in the germline V gene (reference sequence). The V end was cut by 1 base, the J end by 10 bases, with 12 bases between. The CDR3 sequence is 13 residues long. The CDR3 coding sequence is TGTGCCAGCAGCTTGCAGGGCAGCAGGGAGCAGTTCTTC. Translating gives CASSLQGSREQFF.

The V call is TRBV19, the J call TRBJ1-5; 10 nucleotides match TRBD1. The CDR3 length is 21 residues. Trimming removed 0 bases from V and 6 bases from J; junction bases left unmatched: 20. The germline CDR1 and CDR2 sequences are LNHDA and SQIVND (reference sequence). DNA for the CDR3: TGTGCCAGTAGTATAGATATCGCCGGGACAGGGGCCCGATTGGGCCGTCAGCCCCAGCATTTT. Amino acid sequence: CASSIDIAGTGARLGRQPQHF.

This chain links TRBV28 with TRBJ1-5, with D possibly matching TRBD1 (6 bases). CDR1 and CDR2 (germline): MDHEN, SYDVKM. Deletions cut 5 bases from V and 0 bases from J, with 14 bases between. The CDR3 sequence is 16 residues long. CDR3 in amino acids: CASSTTGFRSNQPQHF. In DNA form, the CDR3 reads TGTGCCAGCAGTACAACAGGGTTTCGTAGCAATCAGCCCCAGCATTTT. Supplemented by reference TRBV28 and TRBJ1-5, the full variable domain reads DVKVTQSSRYLVKRTGEKVFLECVQDMDHENMFWYRQDPGLGLRLIYFSYDVKMKEKGDIPEGYSVSREKKERFSLILESASTNQTSMYLCASSTTGFRSNQPQHFGDGTRLSIL.

This chain uses TRBV11-2 with TRBJ2-3; TRBD1 agrees at 8 bases. The germline gives CDR1 SGHAT, CDR2 FQNNGV. Trimming cost V 6 bases and J 5 bases; bases outside gene matches: 10. The CDR3 extends over 15 amino acids. This chain's CDR3 is CASSGGRGHGDTQYF. The CDR3 region has the DNA TGTGCCAGCAGTGGGGGCAGGGGGCATGGAGATACGCAGTATTTT.

The V call is TRBV10-1, the J call TRBJ1-1, with D uncertain. The CDR3 is 14 residues long. V was trimmed by 0 bases and J by 4 bases, leaving 9 bases between them. Germline V gives CDR1 WNHNN, CDR2 SYGVQD (reference sequence). This CDR3 is CASSESPTPTEAFF. The CDR3, as DNA: TGCGCCAGCAGTGAGTCACCGACACCCACTGAAGCTTTCTTT.

The V gene is TRBV18, the J gene TRBJ2-1, with unresolved D. CDR1 and CDR2 (germline): KGHSH, LQKENI. CDR3 length equals 15 residues. V gave up 4 bases and J gave up 8 bases, with 18 bases separating them. The CDR3 region is CASSRRRKKVDEQFF. CDR3 bases: TGTGCCAGCTCACGGCGAAGGAAGAAGGTAGATGAGCAGTTCTTC.

The V gene is TRBV5-1, the J gene TRBJ2-2; the match to TRBD2 covers 7 bases. CDR1 is SGHRS, CDR2 YFSETQ, per germline. This CDR3 has 17 amino acids. The trim removed 1 base at V and 0 bases at J, leaving 6 bases unmatched. Here the CDR3 reads CASSLLGGPTNTGELFF. CDR3 sequence (DNA): TGCGCCAGCAGCTTGTTGGGAGGGCCGACGAACACCGGGGAGCTGTTTTTT.

V usage is TRBV5-1 and J usage is TRBJ2-7, with 12 bases matching TRBD2. From germline, CDR1 is SGHRS and CDR2 YFSETQ. V shed 1 base and J 2 bases; nucleotides not matched to a gene: 7. This CDR3 region has 17 residues. CDR3 sequence: CASSLLAGGPFTYEQYF. In DNA form, the CDR3 reads TGCGCCAGCAGCTTGCTAGCGGGAGGGCCGTTTACCTACGAGCAGTACTTC.

This sequence joins TRBV28 and TRBJ1-4; D is perhaps TRBD1 (5 bases). The CDR3 covers 14 residues. V was clipped by 3 bases and J by 8 bases, with 13 bases between them. CDR1 MDHEN and CDR2 SYDVKM come from the germline V gene. In nucleotides, the CDR3 is TGTGCCAGCAGTTTTGTCAGGGTGGGGGAAAAACTGTTTTTT. It yields the protein CASSFVRVGEKLFF.

J is TRBJ1-4 and V is TRBV4-1; 7 bases are a match to TRBD1. V shed 6 bases and J 4 bases; nucleotides not matched to a gene: 8. The CDR3 covers 15 residues. Germline V gene sequence: CDR1 MGHRA, CDR2 YSYEKL. This CDR3 reads CASRLTGALNEKLFF. The CDR3 nucleotides read TGCGCCAGCAGACTTACAGGGGCGCTTAATGAAAAACTGTTTTTT.

This clone turned up a few times. The chain links TRBV5-1 to TRBJ2-7, with TRBD1 identical over 8 bases. Germline CDR1 SGHRS, CDR2 YFSETQ. With 3 bases clipped from V and 7 bases from J, the junction kept 12 bases outside the gene matches. The CDR3 contains 15 residues. In DNA form, the CDR3 reads TGCGCCAGCAGCTCACAGGGGGAATTAACGCGGGAGCAGTACTTC. This gives the protein CASSSQGELTREQYF.

This chain uses TRBV28 with TRBJ1-2, with 7 bases aligning to TRBD1. The CDR3 loop spans 19 amino acids. Germline V CDR1 and CDR2: MDHEN, SYDVKM. Trimming at V came to 6 bases and at J to 0 bases, leaving 19 bases not matched to a gene. The CDR3 DNA sequence: TGTGCCAGCAGCTCTACTTCGGACAGGTCTACCTACGCTAACTATGGCTACACCTTC. Residues: CASSSTSDRSTYANYGYTF.

The rearrangement joins TRBV19 to TRBJ1-1; D possibly corresponds to TRBD1 (5 bases). Germline V gene sequence: CDR1 LNHDA, CDR2 SQIVND (reference sequence). Trimming took 6 bases from V and 8 from J, leaving 19 bases between them. The CDR3 spans 14 residues. The CDR3 bases are TGTGCCAGTAGGGGGGGGATAAGACGATTCGAAGCTTTCTTT. It yields the protein CASRGGIRRFEAFF. The complete variable domain, with remaining parts taken from reference TRBV19 and TRBJ1-1, reads DGGITQSPKYLFRKEGQNVTLSCEQNLNHDAMYWYRQDPGQGLRLIYYSQIVNDFQKGDIAEGYSVSREKKESFPLTVTSAQKNPTAFYLCASRGGIRRFEAFFGQGTRLTVV.

The rearrangement links TRBV29-1 to TRBJ1-3, with D maybe TRBD1 (6 bases). CDR1 SQVTM and CDR2 ANQGSEA come from the germline V gene. The CDR3 has 15 amino acids. Trimming pared 2 bases from V and 4 bases from J, leaving 15 bases between. The CDR3 sequence is CSVEHPRGGGNTIYF. The CDR3 DNA reads TGCAGCGTTGAACACCCTAGGGGGGGCGGAAACACCATATATTTT. The variable domain in full, completed from reference TRBV29-1 and TRBJ1-3, reads SAVISQKPSRDICQRGTSLTIQCQVDSQVTMMFWYRQQPGQSLTLIATANQGSEATYESGFVIDKFPISRPNLTFSTLTVSNMSPEDSSIYLCSVEHPRGGGNTIYFGEGSWLTVV.

The J gene is TRBJ1-5, the V gene TRBV19; tentative D call: TRBD1 (5 bases). The germline CDR1 and CDR2 sequences are LNHDA and SQIVND (reference sequence). V was trimmed by 6 bases and J by 4 bases, leaving 13 bases between them. This CDR3 has 14 amino acids. The CDR3, as DNA: TGTGCCAGTAGGACGGGACTGACGAATCAGCCCCAGCATTTT. Protein sequence: CASRTGLTNQPQHF.

CDR3 sequence reads: CASSGEGWAVQFF. CDR3 coding DNA: TGTGCCAGCAGCGGGGAAGGCTGGGCCGTGCAGTTCTTC. V and J are TRBV9 and TRBJ2-1; D not resolved. Trimming pared 3 bases from V and 12 bases from J, leaving 16 bases between. CDR1 is SGDLS and CDR2 is YYNGEE in the germline V gene. CDR3 length equals 13 residues.

The V call is TRBV10-2, the J call TRBJ1-3; no definite D call. CDR1 is WSHSY, CDR2 SAAADI, per germline. The CDR3 sequence is 13 residues long. Trimming removed 4 bases from V and 7 bases from J, with 11 bases in between. This CDR3 reads CASSGGSENTIYF. CDR3 bases: TGCGCCAGCAGTGGCGGCTCTGAGAACACCATATATTTT.

The chain uses TRBV19 and TRBJ2-2, with 9 bases identical to TRBD2. The CDR3 consists of 18 residues. After removal of 3 bases from V and 4 bases from J, the junction contained 12 bases not matched to a gene. Germline CDR1 LNHDA, CDR2 SQIVND (reference sequence). CDR3 in DNA: TGTGCCAGTAGTATCCTAGGGCTTCTAGCGGGATCCACCGGGGAGCTGTTTTTT. Its translation: CASSILGLLAGSTGELFF.

The sample holds one count of this clone. The chain carries TRBV5-1 and TRBJ1-2, with 10 nucleotides matching TRBD1. From germline, CDR1 is SGHRS and CDR2 YFSETQ. The CDR3 consists of 19 residues. J gave up 8 bases and V 3 bases, and 22 bases lay outside the gene matches. The CDR3 here is CASSSRQGARQTEVSGYTF. As DNA, the CDR3 is TGCGCCAGCAGCTCCCGACAGGGGGCGCGCCAGACGGAGGTAAGCGGCTACACCTTC.

V and J are TRBV5-1 and TRBJ2-1; 7 nucleotides match TRBD2. After removal of 1 base from V and 8 bases from J, the junction contained 9 bases not matched to a gene. Per the germline V gene, CDR1 is SGHRS and CDR2 is YFSETQ. The CDR3 has 15 residues. The CDR3 protein is CASSLNGGGLDEQFF. In DNA, the CDR3 is TGCGCCAGCAGCTTGAATGGGGGAGGGCTTGATGAGCAGTTCTTC.

The genes are TRBV19 and TRBJ1-2; unclear D gene. The CDR3 runs 16 residues. Trimming removed 7 bases from V and 0 bases from J, with 18 bases in between. Looked up from germline, CDR1 is LNHDA and CDR2 is SQIVND (reference sequence). This CDR3 is CASTQEGVKANYGYTF. The CDR3 DNA reads TGTGCCAGTACCCAAGAGGGCGTAAAAGCTAACTATGGCTACACCTTC.

This rearrangement joins TRBV27 to TRBJ2-1; TRBD2 might be the D (6 bases). Trimming took off 5 bases at V and 8 bases at J, with 13 bases between the two ends. CDR3 size: 13 residues. Germline assignment: CDR1 MNHEY and CDR2 SMNVEV (reference sequence). CDR3 sequence: CASSMTRRDEQFF. CDR3 sequence (DNA): TGTGCCAGCAGTATGACTAGGAGGGATGAGCAGTTCTTC.

This chain links TRBV7-9 with TRBJ1-1; D is uncertain. The CDR3 has 14 amino acids. In germline, CDR1 is SEHNR, CDR2 FQNEAQ (reference sequence). Trimming took 1 base from V and 4 from J, leaving 10 bases between them. The CDR3 coding sequence is TGTGCCAGCAGCTTAGGGGAGCGGGGCACTGAAGCTTTCTTT. Its protein is CASSLGERGTEAFF.